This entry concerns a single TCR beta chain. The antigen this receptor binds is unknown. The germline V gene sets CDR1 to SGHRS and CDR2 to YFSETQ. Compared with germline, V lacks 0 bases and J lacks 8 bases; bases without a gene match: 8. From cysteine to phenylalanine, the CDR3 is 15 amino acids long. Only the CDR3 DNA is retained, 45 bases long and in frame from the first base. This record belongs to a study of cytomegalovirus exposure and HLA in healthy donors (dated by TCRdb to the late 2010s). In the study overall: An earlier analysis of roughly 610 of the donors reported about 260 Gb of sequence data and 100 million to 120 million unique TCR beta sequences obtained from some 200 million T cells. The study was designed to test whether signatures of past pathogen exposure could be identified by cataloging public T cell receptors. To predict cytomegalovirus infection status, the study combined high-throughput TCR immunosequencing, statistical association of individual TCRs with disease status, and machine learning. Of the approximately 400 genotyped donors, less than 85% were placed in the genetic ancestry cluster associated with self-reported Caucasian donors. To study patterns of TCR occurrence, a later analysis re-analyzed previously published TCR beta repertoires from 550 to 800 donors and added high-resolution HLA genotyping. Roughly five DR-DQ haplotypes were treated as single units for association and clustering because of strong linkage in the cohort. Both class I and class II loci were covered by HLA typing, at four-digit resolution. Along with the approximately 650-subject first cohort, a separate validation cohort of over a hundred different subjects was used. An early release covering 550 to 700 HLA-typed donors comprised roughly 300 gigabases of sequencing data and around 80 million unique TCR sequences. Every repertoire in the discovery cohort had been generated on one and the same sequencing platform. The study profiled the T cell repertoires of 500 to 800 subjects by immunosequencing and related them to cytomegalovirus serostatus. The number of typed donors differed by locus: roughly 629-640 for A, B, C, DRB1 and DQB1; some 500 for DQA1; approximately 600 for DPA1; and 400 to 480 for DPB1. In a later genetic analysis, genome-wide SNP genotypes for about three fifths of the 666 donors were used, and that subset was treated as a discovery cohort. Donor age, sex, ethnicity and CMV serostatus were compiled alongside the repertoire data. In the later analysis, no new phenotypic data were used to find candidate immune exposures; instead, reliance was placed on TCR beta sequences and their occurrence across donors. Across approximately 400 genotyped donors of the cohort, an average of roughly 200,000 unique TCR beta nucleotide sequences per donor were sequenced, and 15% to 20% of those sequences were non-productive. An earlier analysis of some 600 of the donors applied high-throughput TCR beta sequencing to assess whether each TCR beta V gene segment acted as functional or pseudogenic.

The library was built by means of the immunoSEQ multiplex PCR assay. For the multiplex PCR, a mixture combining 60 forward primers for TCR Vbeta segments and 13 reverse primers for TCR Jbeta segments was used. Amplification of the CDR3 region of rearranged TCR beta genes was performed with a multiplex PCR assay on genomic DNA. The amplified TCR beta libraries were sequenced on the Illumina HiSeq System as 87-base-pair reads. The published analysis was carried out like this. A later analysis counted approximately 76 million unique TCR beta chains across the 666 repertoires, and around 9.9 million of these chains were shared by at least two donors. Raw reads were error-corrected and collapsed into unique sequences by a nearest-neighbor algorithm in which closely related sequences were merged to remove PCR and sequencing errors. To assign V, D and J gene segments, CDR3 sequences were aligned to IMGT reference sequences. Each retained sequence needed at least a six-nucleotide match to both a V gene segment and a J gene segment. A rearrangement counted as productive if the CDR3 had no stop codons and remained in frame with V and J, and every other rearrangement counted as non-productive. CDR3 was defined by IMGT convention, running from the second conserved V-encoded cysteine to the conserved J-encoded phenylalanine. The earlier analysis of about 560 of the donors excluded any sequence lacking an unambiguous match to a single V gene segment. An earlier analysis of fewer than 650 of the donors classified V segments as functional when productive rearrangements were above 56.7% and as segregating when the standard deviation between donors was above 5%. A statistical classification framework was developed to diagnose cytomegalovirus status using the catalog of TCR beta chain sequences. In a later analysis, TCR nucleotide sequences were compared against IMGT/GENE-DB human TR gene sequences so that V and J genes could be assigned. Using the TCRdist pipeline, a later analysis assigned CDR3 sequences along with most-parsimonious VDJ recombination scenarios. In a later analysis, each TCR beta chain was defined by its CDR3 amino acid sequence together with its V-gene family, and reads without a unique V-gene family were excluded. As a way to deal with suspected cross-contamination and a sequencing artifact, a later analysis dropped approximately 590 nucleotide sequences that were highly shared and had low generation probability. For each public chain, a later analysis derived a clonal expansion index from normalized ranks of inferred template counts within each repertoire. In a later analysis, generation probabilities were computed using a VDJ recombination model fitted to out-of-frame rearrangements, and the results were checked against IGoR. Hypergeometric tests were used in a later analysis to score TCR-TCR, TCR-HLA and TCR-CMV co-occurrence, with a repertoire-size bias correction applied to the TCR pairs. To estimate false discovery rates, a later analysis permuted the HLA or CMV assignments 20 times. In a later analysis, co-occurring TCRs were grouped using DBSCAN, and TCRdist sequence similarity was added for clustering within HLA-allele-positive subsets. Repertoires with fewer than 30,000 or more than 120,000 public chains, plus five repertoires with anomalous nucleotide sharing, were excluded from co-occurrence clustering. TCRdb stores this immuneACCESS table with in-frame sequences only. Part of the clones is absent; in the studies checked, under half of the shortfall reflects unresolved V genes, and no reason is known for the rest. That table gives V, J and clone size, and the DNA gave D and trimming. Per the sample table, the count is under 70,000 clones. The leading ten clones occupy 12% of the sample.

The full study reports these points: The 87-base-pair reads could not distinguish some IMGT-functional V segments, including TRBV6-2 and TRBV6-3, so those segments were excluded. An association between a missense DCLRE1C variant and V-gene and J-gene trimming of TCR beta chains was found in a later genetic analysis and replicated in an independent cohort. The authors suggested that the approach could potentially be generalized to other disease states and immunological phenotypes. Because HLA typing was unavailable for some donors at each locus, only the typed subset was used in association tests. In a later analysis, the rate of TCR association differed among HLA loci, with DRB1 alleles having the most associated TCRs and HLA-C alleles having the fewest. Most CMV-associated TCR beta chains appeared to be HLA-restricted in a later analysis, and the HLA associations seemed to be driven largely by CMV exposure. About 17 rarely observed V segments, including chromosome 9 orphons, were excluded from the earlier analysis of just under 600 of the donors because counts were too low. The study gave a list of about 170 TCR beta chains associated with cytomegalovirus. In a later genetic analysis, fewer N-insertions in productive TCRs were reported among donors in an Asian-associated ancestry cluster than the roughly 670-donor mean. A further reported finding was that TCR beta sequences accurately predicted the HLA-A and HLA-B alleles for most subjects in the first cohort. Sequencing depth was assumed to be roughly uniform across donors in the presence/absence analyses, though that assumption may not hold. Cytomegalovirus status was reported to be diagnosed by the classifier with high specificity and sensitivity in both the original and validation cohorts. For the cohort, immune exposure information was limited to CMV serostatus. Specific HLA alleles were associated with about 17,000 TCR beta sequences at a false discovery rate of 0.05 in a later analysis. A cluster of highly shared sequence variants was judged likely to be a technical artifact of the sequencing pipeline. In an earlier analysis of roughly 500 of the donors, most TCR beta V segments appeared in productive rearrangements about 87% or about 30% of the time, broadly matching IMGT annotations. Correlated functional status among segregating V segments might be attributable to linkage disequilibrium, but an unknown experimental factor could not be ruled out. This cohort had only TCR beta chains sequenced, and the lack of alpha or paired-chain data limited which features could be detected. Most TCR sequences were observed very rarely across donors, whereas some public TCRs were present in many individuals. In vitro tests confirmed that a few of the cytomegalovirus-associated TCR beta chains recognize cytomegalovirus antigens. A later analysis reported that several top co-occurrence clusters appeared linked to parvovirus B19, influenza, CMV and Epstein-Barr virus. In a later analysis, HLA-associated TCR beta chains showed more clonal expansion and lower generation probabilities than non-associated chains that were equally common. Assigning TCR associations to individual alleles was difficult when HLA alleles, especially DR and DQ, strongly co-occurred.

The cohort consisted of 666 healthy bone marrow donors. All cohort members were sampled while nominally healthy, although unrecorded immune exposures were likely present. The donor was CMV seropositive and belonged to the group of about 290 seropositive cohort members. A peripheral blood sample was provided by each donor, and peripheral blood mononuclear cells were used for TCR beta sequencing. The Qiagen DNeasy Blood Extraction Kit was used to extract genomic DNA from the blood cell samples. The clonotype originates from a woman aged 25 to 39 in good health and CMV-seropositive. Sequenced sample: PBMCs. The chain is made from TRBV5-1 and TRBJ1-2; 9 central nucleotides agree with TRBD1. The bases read TGCGCCAGCAGCTTGGAGGTACAGGGGGCAAAAGGCTACACCTTC. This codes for CASSLEVQGAKGYTF.